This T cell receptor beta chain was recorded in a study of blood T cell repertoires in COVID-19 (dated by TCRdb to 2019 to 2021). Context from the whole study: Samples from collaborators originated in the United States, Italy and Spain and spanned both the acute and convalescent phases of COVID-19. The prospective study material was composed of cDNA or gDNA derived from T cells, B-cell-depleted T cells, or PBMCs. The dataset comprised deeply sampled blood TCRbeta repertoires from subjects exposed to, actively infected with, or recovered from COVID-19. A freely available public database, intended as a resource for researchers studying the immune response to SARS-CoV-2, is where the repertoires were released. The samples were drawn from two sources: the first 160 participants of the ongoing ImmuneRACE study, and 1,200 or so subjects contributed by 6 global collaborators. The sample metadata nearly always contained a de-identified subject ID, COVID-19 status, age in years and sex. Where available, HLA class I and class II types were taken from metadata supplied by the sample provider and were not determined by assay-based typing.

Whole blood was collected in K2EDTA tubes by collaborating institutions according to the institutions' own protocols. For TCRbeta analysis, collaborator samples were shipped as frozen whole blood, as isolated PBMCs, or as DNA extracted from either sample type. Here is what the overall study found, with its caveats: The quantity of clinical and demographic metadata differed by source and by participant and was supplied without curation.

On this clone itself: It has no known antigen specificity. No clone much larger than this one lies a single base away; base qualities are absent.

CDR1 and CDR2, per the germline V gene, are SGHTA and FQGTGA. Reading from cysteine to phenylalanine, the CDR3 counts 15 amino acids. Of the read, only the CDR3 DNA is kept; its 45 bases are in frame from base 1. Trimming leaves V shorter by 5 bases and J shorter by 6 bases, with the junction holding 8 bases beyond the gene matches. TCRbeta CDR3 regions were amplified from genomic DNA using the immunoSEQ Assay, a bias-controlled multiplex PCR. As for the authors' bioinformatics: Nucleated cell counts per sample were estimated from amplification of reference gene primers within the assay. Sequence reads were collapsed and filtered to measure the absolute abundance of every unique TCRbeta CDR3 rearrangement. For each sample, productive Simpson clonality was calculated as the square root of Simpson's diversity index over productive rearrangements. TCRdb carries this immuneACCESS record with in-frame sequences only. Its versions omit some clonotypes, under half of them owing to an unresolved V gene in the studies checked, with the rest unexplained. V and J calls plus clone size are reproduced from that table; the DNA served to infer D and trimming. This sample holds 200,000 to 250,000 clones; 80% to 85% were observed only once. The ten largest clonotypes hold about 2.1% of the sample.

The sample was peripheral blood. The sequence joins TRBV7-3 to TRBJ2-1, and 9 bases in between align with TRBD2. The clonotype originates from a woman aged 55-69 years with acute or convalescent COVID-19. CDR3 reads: CASSTGTSSGNEQFF. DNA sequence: TGTGCCAGCAGCACAGGGACTAGCTCCGGCAATGAGCAGTTCTTC. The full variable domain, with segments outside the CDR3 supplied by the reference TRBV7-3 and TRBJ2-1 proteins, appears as GAGVSQTPSNKVTEKGKYVELRCDPISGHTALYWYRQSLGQGPEFLIYFQGTGAADDSGLPNDRFFAVRPEGSVSTLKIQRTERGDSAVYLCASSTGTSSGNEQFFGPGTRLTVL.